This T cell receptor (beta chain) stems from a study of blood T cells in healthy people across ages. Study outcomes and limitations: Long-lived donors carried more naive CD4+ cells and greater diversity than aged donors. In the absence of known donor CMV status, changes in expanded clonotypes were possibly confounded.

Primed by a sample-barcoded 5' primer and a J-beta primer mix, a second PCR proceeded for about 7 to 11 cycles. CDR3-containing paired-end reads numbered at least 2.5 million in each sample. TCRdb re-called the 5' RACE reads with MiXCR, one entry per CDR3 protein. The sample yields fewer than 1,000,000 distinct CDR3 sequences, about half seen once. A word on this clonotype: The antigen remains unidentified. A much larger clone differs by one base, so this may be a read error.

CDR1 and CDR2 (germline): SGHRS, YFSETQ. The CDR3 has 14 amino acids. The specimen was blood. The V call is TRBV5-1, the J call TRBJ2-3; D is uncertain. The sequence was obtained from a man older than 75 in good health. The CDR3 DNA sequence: TGCGTCAGCAGCTTGGTCGGAAGCACAGATACGCAGTATTTT. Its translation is CVSSLVGSTDTQYF.